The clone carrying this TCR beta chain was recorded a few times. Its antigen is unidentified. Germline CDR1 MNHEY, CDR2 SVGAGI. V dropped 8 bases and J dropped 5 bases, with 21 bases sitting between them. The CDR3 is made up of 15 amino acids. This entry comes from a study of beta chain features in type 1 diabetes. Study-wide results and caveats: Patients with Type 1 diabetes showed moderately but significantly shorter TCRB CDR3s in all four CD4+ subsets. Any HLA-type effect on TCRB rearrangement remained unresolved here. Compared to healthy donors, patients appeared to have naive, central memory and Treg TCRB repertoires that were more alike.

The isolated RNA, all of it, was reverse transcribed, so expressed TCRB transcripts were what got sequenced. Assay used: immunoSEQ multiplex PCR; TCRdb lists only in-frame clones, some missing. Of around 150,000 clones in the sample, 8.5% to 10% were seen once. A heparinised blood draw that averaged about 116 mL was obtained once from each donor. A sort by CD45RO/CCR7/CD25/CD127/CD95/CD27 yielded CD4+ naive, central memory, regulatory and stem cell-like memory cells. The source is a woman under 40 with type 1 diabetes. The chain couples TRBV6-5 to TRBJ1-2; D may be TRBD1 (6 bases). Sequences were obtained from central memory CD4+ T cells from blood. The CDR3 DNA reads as TGTGCCAGCTCCACGGTTCAGGGAGGGGGATATGGCTACACCTTC. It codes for CASSTVQGGGYGYTF.